Below, 31 T cell receptor beta chains from the same sample are listed, as sequenced in a study of regulatory T cells in long-lasting Graves disease. Through Arm-PCR of CDR3 regions and iRepertoire HTBI primers, TCR beta libraries were built. TCRdb reprocessed the multiplex PCR reads with MiXCR, giving one entry per CDR3 protein. This sample carries hundreds of thousands of distinct CDR3 sequences, approximately 29% of them seen once, and the ten largest clones take around 42%. The time point is: persistent/refractory GD, antithyroid drugs over 5 years with positive TRAb. The TCR library was made from RNA extracted from PBMCs. The specimen comprised peripheral blood mononuclear cells (PBMCs), sampled when the disease was refractory, from a patient treated with antithyroid drugs. Receptor source: a female donor with Graves disease.

Ten or more counts support this clonotype. This chain uses TRBV20-1 with TRBJ2-7; no firm D call. This CDR3 is built from 13 residues. Germline V gene sequence: CDR1 DFQATT, CDR2 SNEGSKA (reference sequence). The V gene lost 0 bases and the J gene lost 3 bases, with 9 bases spanning the gap. CDR3 in DNA: TGCAGTGCTAGAGATCCGGGCTACTACGAGCAGTACTTC. Translating it yields CSARDPGYYEQYF.

The chain uses TRBV2 and TRBJ1-5; TRBD1 is a possible D gene (5 bases). Deletions cut 1 base from V and 6 bases from J, with 10 bases between. Germline-derived CDR1 and CDR2 are SNHLY and FYNNEI. The CDR3 is 14 residues long. This CDR3 is CASSEVGGGQPQHF. In nucleotides, the CDR3 is TGTGCCAGCAGTGAAGTTGGGGGGGGTCAGCCCCAGCATTTT.

Only a few counts were recorded for this clonotype. The chain couples TRBV12-3 or TRBV12-4 to TRBJ2-7, with D possibly matching TRBD1 (6 bases). The CDR3 contains 14 residues. V gave up 10 bases and J gave up 3 bases, with 19 bases separating them. CDR3 loop: CATPKAGAIYEQYF. In DNA form, the CDR3 reads TGTGCCACCCCGAAGGCAGGGGCTATCTACGAGCAGTACTTC.

A few counts support this clonotype. The chain links TRBV12-3 or TRBV12-4 to TRBJ2-7, with TRBD1 matching 11 bases. J gave up 6 bases and V 6 bases, and 10 bases lay outside the gene matches. The length of the CDR3 is 15 residues. For the CDR3, the DNA is TGTGCCAGCAGCCCGGGACAGGGGGGGGGACCCGAGCAGTACTTC. It encodes CASSPGQGGGPEQYF.

There are a few counts of this clonotype. This sequence joins TRBV5-5 and TRBJ2-4, with TRBD1 matching over 10 bases. CDR3 size: 16 residues. V shed 4 bases, J shed 2 bases, and the junction held 6 bases outside the gene matches. CDR1 is SGHKS, CDR2 YYEKEE, per germline (reference sequence). CDR3 region: CASSPTGGGTKNIQYF. The CDR3 DNA reads as TGTGCCAGCAGCCCGACAGGGGGCGGGACCAAAAACATTCAGTACTTC.

This clonotype was counted ten times or more. The chain has TRBV6-1 and TRBJ2-3; D gene uncertain. V was trimmed by 3 bases and J by 0 bases, leaving 7 bases between them. The CDR3 loop spans 14 amino acids. From germline, CDR1 is MNHNS and CDR2 SASEGT. CDR3: CASSEGYSTDTQYF. DNA for the CDR3: TGTGCCAGCAGTGAGGGGTATAGCACAGATACGCAGTATTTT.

The J gene is TRBJ1-2, the V gene TRBV5-5, with D possibly matching TRBD1 (5 bases). Per germline, CDR1 SGHKS and CDR2 YYEKEE (reference sequence). The CDR3 length is 15 residues. V was shortened by 0 bases and J by 8 bases, with 17 bases between the two germline ends. This chain's CDR3 is CASSLEGQANAGYTF. Here the CDR3 DNA reads TGTGCCAGCAGCTTGGAGGGGCAGGCTAATGCCGGCTACACCTTC.

This clonotype has just a few counts. The V and J genes are TRBV19 and TRBJ1-4; D is unclear. Trimming took off 8 bases at V and 1 base at J, with 14 bases between the two ends. The CDR3 contains 15 residues. The germline V gene encodes CDR1 LNHDA and CDR2 SQIVND (reference sequence). DNA of the CDR3: TGTGCCAGTGTCGACTCCGGCGTAACTAATGAAAAACTGTTTTTT. It codes for CASVDSGVTNEKLFF. Filled out from reference TRBV19 and TRBJ1-4, the complete variable domain reads DGGITQSPKYLFRKEGQNVTLSCEQNLNHDAMYWYRQDPGQGLRLIYYSQIVNDFQKGDIAEGYSVSREKKESFPLTVTSAQKNPTAFYLCASVDSGVTNEKLFFGSGTQLSVL.

The sample holds many counts of this clonotype. The J gene is TRBJ2-5, the V gene TRBV12-5; D is undetermined. This CDR3 region has 11 residues. CDR1 is LGHNT, CDR2 FRNRAP, per germline. V was cut by 3 bases and J by 4 bases, with 3 bases left in between. CDR3 bases: TGTGCTAGTGGTTTCCGAGAGACCCAGTACTTC. Translating gives CASGFRETQYF. Supplemented by reference TRBV12-5 and TRBJ2-5, the full variable domain reads DARVTQTPRHKVTEMGQEVTMRCQPILGHNTVFWYRQTMMQGLELLAYFRNRAPLDDSGMPKDRFSAEMPDATLATLKIQPSEPRDSAVYFCASGFRETQYFGPGTRLLVL.

This chain uses TRBV7-2 with TRBJ2-7, with 8 bases lining up with TRBD2. The CDR3 contains 14 residues. Germline V CDR1 and CDR2: SGHTA, FQGNSA. V lost 6 bases and J lost 0; bases outside the gene matches: 4. CDR3 sequence (DNA): TGTGCCAGCAGTCAGAGCGGGAGCTCCTACGAGCAGTACTTC. Its translation is CASSQSGSSYEQYF.

This chain connects TRBV20-1 to TRBJ2-7; 14 bases are a match to TRBD2. The CDR3 sequence is 16 residues long. Germline V gives CDR1 DFQATT, CDR2 SNEGSKA (reference sequence). V lost 5 bases to trimming and J lost 2 bases; unmatched junction nucleotides: 8. The CDR3 is CSAPTPGLAGAYEQYF. The CDR3, as DNA: TGCAGTGCTCCGACCCCGGGACTAGCGGGAGCCTACGAGCAGTACTTC.

V usage is TRBV6-1 and J usage is TRBJ2-7; D is unresolved. The CDR3 has 12 amino acids. The germline CDR1 and CDR2 sequences are MNHNS and SASEGT. Trimming pared 4 bases from V and 2 bases from J, leaving 6 bases between. This chain's CDR3 is CASSVSTYEQYF. CDR3 DNA: TGTGCCAGCAGTGTGAGCACCTACGAGCAGTACTTC.

This clonotype appeared many times. The chain is built from TRBV30 and TRBJ1-1, with D uncertain. V was pared by 2 bases and J by 2 bases, with 9 bases between. Germline loops: CDR1 GTSNPN, CDR2 SVGIG (reference sequence). The CDR3 extends over 13 amino acids. CDR3 region: CAWSRAPNTEAFF. In DNA form, the CDR3 reads TGTGCCTGGAGTAGGGCCCCTAACACTGAAGCTTTCTTT.

This clonotype was seen a handful of times. The chain has TRBV6-2 or TRBV6-3 and TRBJ1-1, with D possibly TRBD1 on 6 matching bases. The length of the CDR3 is 14 residues. The germline gives CDR1 MNHEY, CDR2 SVGEGT. V shed 1 base and J shed 1 base, with 7 bases lying between them. CDR3 amino acids: CASSYWTANTEAFF. DNA for the CDR3: TGTGCCAGCAGTTACTGGACAGCGAACACTGAAGCTTTCTTT.

This chain joins TRBV12-3 or TRBV12-4 and TRBJ1-5, with a weak D call TRBD1 (5 bases). The CDR3 contains 13 residues. Trimming took off 3 bases at V and 8 bases at J, with 11 bases between the two ends. The CDR3 loop reads CASSLGRVKPQHF. The CDR3 DNA reads as TGTGCCAGCAGTTTGGGCAGGGTGAAGCCCCAGCATTTT.

This sequence joins TRBV7-9 and TRBJ2-1; 9 nucleotides agree with TRBD2. The CDR3 length is 15 residues. Germline CDR1 SEHNR, CDR2 FQNEAQ (reference sequence). With 5 bases clipped from V and 6 bases from J, the junction kept 8 bases outside the gene matches. CDR3: CASSPGAGGGNEQFF. CDR3 bases: TGTGCCAGCAGCCCGGGGGCGGGAGGGGGCAATGAGCAGTTCTTC.

The table lists this clonotype with many counts. One end of the junction does not line up with germline, which may come from a read error. The DNA of the CDR3 is TGTGCCAGCAGCCGTGGGGCGAACACTGAAGCTTTCTTT. Protein product: CASSRGANTEAFF. The chain couples TRBV4-1 to TRBJ1-1; tentatively, D is TRBD1 (5 bases). Germline-derived CDR1 and CDR2 are MGHRA and YSYEKL. The length of the CDR3 is 13 residues.

This clonotype was found many times. The rearrangement uses TRBV28 and TRBJ1-2; 8 bases align to TRBD1. Germline assignment: CDR1 MDHEN and CDR2 SYDVKM. V trimming: 5 bases; J trimming: 4 bases; junction bases outside the gene matches: 9. The CDR3 runs to 15 residues. This CDR3 reads CASSPPRGQAYGYTF. The CDR3 coding sequence is TGTGCCAGCAGTCCGCCCCGGGGACAGGCCTATGGCTACACCTTC.

This clonotype was seen a handful of times. This rearrangement joins TRBV4-2 to TRBJ2-7; D is uncertain. Germline loops: CDR1 LGHNA, CDR2 YNFKEQ. V was trimmed by 0 bases and J by 3 bases, leaving 6 bases between them. The CDR3 spans 13 residues. The CDR3 DNA is TGTGCCAGCAGCCAAGAGGCAGGCTACGAGCAGTACTTC. Amino acids: CASSQEAGYEQYF.

In its sample, this clonotype was seen a few times. The chain recombines TRBV28 with TRBJ1-5, with 9 bases that match TRBD1. Germline V CDR1 and CDR2: MDHEN, SYDVKM. The CDR3 contains 16 residues. The junction had 9 bases not matched to a gene; V was cut back by 6 bases and J by 3 bases. The CDR3 reads CASRTTGTGLNQPQHF. The CDR3 coding sequence is TGTGCCAGCAGAACAACCGGGACAGGGCTCAATCAGCCCCAGCATTTT.

This clonotype was counted at least ten times. The V gene is TRBV20-1, the J gene TRBJ1-1; D uncertain. Germline loops: CDR1 DFQATT, CDR2 SNEGSKA (reference sequence). V lost 5 bases and J 4 bases, leaving 20 bases between the germline ends. The length of the CDR3 is 15 residues. CDR3 nucleotides: TGCAGTGCTCGGAGGGCGGACGGGTTGAGCACTGAAGCTTTCTTT. Protein product: CSARRADGLSTEAFF.

The V call is TRBV19, the J call TRBJ1-2, with D uncertain. This CDR3 contains 13 residues. V gave up 7 bases and J gave up 7 bases, with 16 bases separating them. CDR1 and CDR2 (germline): LNHDA, SQIVND (reference sequence). CDR3: CASTIIPGSGYTF. CDR3 DNA sequence: TGTGCCAGTACCATCATCCCAGGATCTGGCTACACCTTC.

This chain connects TRBV7-9 to TRBJ1-5; D is undetermined. The CDR3 sequence is 15 residues long. In germline, CDR1 is SEHNR, CDR2 FQNEAQ (reference sequence). Trimming left V 3 bases short and J 5 bases short, with 14 bases between. The chain's CDR3 is CASSLGQAPHQPQHF. The CDR3 coding sequence is TGTGCCAGCAGCTTGGGCCAGGCCCCCCATCAGCCCCAGCATTTT.

For the CDR3, the DNA is TGTGCCAGCAGCGAATACAAGAACACTGAAGCTTTCTTT. It is translated as CASSEYKNTEAFF. The rearrangement joins TRBV27 to TRBJ1-1, with D unresolved. Germline V gene lookup returns CDR1 MNHEY and CDR2 SMNVEV (reference sequence). V lost 6 bases to trimming and J lost 1 base, with 9 bases between them. The CDR3 is 13 amino acids.

The chain couples TRBV27 to TRBJ1-6; D gene unclear. V lost 3 bases and J 10 bases, leaving 7 bases between the germline ends. Germline CDR1 and CDR2: MNHEY and SMNVEV (reference sequence). The CDR3 covers 12 residues. The CDR3 sequence is CASSLVWSPLHF. CDR3 bases: TGTGCCAGCAGTTTGGTTTGGTCACCCCTCCACTTT.

The V call is TRBV30, the J call TRBJ1-1, with 11 bases aligning to TRBD1. Germline V gene data show CDR1 as GTSNPN and CDR2 as SVGIG (reference sequence). J lost 8 bases, V lost 4 bases, and 12 bases had no gene match. The CDR3 has 15 amino acids. CDR3 in amino acids: CAWTTKQGQGDEAFF. DNA of the CDR3: TGTGCCTGGACCACAAAACAGGGACAGGGGGACGAAGCTTTCTTT. The variable domain in full, with the rest retrieved from reference TRBV30 and TRBJ1-1, is SQTIHQWPATLVQPVGSPLSLECTVEGTSNPNLYWYRQAAGRGLQLLFYSVGIGQISSEVPQNLSASRPQDRQFILSSKKLLLSDSGFYLCAWTTKQGQGDEAFFGQGTRLTVV.

This clonotype has just a few counts. The chain recombines TRBV18 with TRBJ1-1; D remains ambiguous. CDR3 size: 13 residues. V lost 3 bases, J lost 4 bases, and 9 bases lay in between. Germline V gene sequence: CDR1 KGHSH, CDR2 LQKENI. CDR3 nucleotides: TGTGCCAGCTCACCGCCGTTGGTCACTGAAGCTTTCTTT. Protein sequence: CASSPPLVTEAFF.

Remarks on this clonotype: The germline gene is not matched at one end of the junction; a read error may be the cause. The V and J genes are TRBV19 and TRBJ1-6, with D maybe TRBD1 (5 bases). Germline V lookup: CDR1 LNHDA, CDR2 SQIVND (reference sequence). There are 14 residues in the CDR3. The CDR3 DNA follows: TGTGCCAGTAGTATAGATGGGGGAAATTCATCCCTCCACTTT. Its translation is CASSIDGGNSSLHF.

There are a few counts of this clonotype. The chain combines TRBV5-1 with TRBJ1-1; TRBD1 matches 7 bases. Losses at the gene ends were 6 bases for V and 1 base for J; bases not matched to a gene: 3. Germline V gene lookup returns CDR1 SGHRS and CDR2 YFSETQ. CDR3 length: 13 amino acids. The DNA for the CDR3 is TGCGCCAGCAATAAGGGGGCGAACACTGAAGCTTTCTTT. It encodes CASNKGANTEAFF.

This clonotype was detected many times. The rearrangement links TRBV2 to TRBJ2-5, with 9 bases aligning to TRBD1. The V and J ends lost 7 bases and 4 bases, in that order; junction bases with no gene match: 4. CDR3 length equals 13 residues. Germline assignment: CDR1 SNHLY and CDR2 FYNNEI. In DNA form, the CDR3 reads TGTGCCAGCATCGGGGACAGGGCAGAGACCCAGTACTTC. It translates to CASIGDRAETQYF. The whole variable domain, filled in from reference TRBV2 and TRBJ2-5, reads EPEVTQTPSHQVTQMGQEVILRCVPISNHLYFYWYRQILGQKVEFLVSFYNNEISEKSEIFDDQFSVERPDGSNFTLKIRSTKLEDSAMYFCASIGDRAETQYFGPGTRLLVL.

The chain is built from TRBV20-1 and TRBJ2-6, with TRBD1 matching over 9 bases. CDR1 and CDR2 from the germline V gene are DFQATT and SNEGSKA (reference sequence). J gave up 0 bases and V 0 bases, and 3 bases lay outside the gene matches. The CDR3 sequence is 17 residues long. This chain's CDR3 is CSARETGGHSGANVLTF. The CDR3 DNA is TGCAGTGCTAGAGAGACAGGGGGACACTCTGGGGCCAACGTCCTGACTTTC.